Listed below are T cell receptor beta chains from one sample, sequenced in a study of blood T cell repertoires in COVID-19. Sequenced by immunoSEQ multiplex PCR; TCRdb stores in-frame clones only, minus some. Counted here are a few hundred thousand clones, about 90% occurring once; the ten biggest clones make up roughly 5.9%. Material: peripheral blood. The receptor source for this set is a woman aged 45 to 65 with COVID-19, enrolled during active disease. The CDR3 runs from the conserved cysteine through the conserved F or W. A D gene is named only where the DNA matches it firmly. The listing skips clone size in some rows; elsewhere it reads once, few, many or a size class.

V	size	J	D	DNA	CDR3
TRBV1	NA	TRBJ2-2	NA	TGCACCAGCAGCCGGCTTAGCGGGAGGTTATACACCGGGGAGCTGTTTTTT	CTSSRLSGRLYTGELFF
TRBV18	NA	TRBJ1-3	NA	TGTGCCAGCTCTGATGCATGGGGCTACTCTGGAAACACCATATATTTT	CASSDAWGYSGNTIYF
TRBV30	NA	TRBJ2-5	TRBD2	TGTGCCTGGAGGGGAATACTAGCGGGACGAGACGACTTC	CAWRGILAGRDDF
TRBV2	NA	TRBJ2-2	TRBD2	TGTGCCATCTCAGCGCTTACCGGGACTAGCGGGAGCTTGTCCGGGGAGCTGTTTTTT	CAISALTGTSGSLSGELFF
TRBV7-3	NA	TRBJ2-1	TRBD2	TGTGCCAGCAGCTTAAGAACTAGCGGGAGTGTCGGGGTGGAGAATGAGCAGTTCTTC	CASSLRTSGSVGVENEQFF
TRBV5-6	few	TRBJ2-7	NA	TGTGCCAGCAGCTTCGGCGGGGACGCCAGCTACTACGAGCAGTACTTC	CASSFGGDASYYEQYF
TRBV7-9	NA	TRBJ2-7	NA	TGTGCCAGCAGCGCTGACTACGACGGGCAGTACTTC	CASSADYDGQYF
TRBV4-2	NA	TRBJ1-6	TRBD1	TGTGCCAGCAGCCAAGGAAACAGGGGTAGCTCCTATAATTCACCCCTCCACTTT	CASSQGNRGSSYNSPLHF
TRBV12-3/TRBV12-4	NA	TRBJ2-7	NA	TGTGCCAGCAGTCTAGGGAGCTCCTACGAGCAGTACTTC	CASSLGSSYEQYF
TRBV4-1	NA	TRBJ1-1	NA	TGCGCCAGCAGCCCCGTAGGGGTGAACACTGAAGCTTTCTTT	CASSPVGVNTEAFF
TRBV18	few	TRBJ1-2	NA	TGTGCCAGCTCACCCGACATATACTATGGCTACACCTTC	CASSPDIYYGYTF
TRBV7-3	NA	TRBJ2-3	TRBD2	TGTGCCAGCAGCTTATTGGGTAGCGGGAGCACAGATACGCAGTATTTT	CASSLLGSGSTDTQYF
TRBV30	NA	TRBJ1-3	NA	TGTGCCTGGAGTACAGGGAGTGGAAACACCATATATTTT	CAWSTGSGNTIYF
TRBV7-8	NA	TRBJ1-1	NA	TGTGCCAGCAGCTCCCCAAAATTGAAGTGGCCGATGAACACTGAAGCTTTCTTT	CASSSPKLKWPMNTEAFF
TRBV24-1	NA	TRBJ2-7	NA	TGTGCCACCAGTCAGGGAAGCTCCTACGAGCAGTACTTC	CATSQGSSYEQYF
TRBV11-2	NA	TRBJ2-7	NA	TGTGCCAGCAGCTTAGACATTCCGAGCTCCTACGAGCAGTACTTC	CASSLDIPSSYEQYF
TRBV6-5	NA	TRBJ2-7	TRBD1	TGTGCCAGCAGTTACTCAACAGGGGCGGCCTACGAGCAGTACTTC	CASSYSTGAAYEQYF
TRBV29-1	NA	TRBJ1-5	TRBD1	TGCAGCGGGAGACAGGGAAATCAGCCCCAGCATTTT	CSGRQGNQPQHF
TRBV10-1	NA	TRBJ2-7	TRBD1	TGCGCCAGCAGTGAGCCAGGACAGGGGGCCTACGAGCAGTACTTC	CASSEPGQGAYEQYF
TRBV19	few	TRBJ1-5	TRBD1	TGTGCCAGCGAAGGGGGCCAGATCAATCAGCCCCAGCATTTT	CASEGGQINQPQHF